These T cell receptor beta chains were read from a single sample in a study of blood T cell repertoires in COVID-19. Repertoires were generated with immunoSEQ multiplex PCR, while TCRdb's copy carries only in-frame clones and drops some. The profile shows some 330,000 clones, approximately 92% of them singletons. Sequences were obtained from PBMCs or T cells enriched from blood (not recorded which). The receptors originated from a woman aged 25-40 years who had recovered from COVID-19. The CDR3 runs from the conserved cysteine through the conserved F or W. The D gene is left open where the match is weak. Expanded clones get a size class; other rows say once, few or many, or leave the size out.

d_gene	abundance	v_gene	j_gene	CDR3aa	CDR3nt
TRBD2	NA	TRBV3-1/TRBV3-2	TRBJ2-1	CASSPRSAGGVNEQFF	TGTGCCAGCAGCCCCCGGAGTGCGGGGGGGGTAAATGAGCAGTTCTTC
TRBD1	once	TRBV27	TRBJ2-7	CASRGQGSYEQYF	TGTGCCAGCAGAGGACAGGGGTCCTACGAGCAGTACTTC
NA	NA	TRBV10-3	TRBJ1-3	CAISDAGPSRQLSGNTIYF	TGTGCCATATCCGACGCGGGGCCTTCCAGACAACTCTCTGGAAACACCATATATTTT
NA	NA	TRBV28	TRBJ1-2	CASMSGAGPRVGYTF	TGTGCCAGCATGTCAGGCGCGGGCCCCCGGGTTGGCTACACCTTC
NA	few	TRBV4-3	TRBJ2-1	CASSQGRGRNEQFF	TGCGCCAGCAGCCAAGGCCGGGGTAGGAATGAGCAGTTCTTC
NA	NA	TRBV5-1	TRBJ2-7	CASSPGAAYEQYF	TGCGCCAGCAGCCCCGGAGCGGCCTACGAGCAGTACTTC
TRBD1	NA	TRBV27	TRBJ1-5	CASSTTGGLGNQPQHF	TGTGCCAGCAGTACGACAGGGGGCCTGGGCAATCAGCCCCAGCATTTT
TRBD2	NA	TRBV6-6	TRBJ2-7	CASIGLAAYEQYF	TGTGCCAGCATTGGACTAGCGGCCTACGAGCAGTACTTC
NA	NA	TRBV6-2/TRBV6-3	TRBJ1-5	CASSQGRGNQPQHF	TGTGCCAGCAGTCAGGGGCGAGGCAATCAGCCCCAGCATTTT
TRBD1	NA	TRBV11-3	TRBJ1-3	CASSPWTGTGTGNTIYF	TGTGCCAGCAGCCCCTGGACAGGGACGGGAACTGGAAACACCATATATTTT
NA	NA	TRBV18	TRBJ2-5	CASSPQREETQYF	TGTGCCAGCTCACCACAGCGAGAAGAGACCCAGTACTTC
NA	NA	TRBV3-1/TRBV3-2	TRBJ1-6	CASSQVRGRQGLSPLHF	TGTGCCAGCAGCCAAGTGCGGGGTCGCCAGGGCTTGTCACCCCTCCACTTT
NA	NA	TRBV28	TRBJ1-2	CASTLRGADYGYTF	TGTGCCAGCACTCTTCGCGGGGCAGACTATGGCTACACCTTC
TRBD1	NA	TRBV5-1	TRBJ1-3	CASSLGTGDGNTIYF	TGCGCCAGCAGCTTGGGGACAGGGGATGGAAACACCATATATTTT
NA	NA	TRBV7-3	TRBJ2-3	CASSLGGSAGTDTQYF	TGTGCCAGCAGCTTAGGTGGGAGTGCCGGCACAGATACGCAGTATTTT
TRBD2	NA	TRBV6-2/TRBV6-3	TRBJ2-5	CASSYSIHAGGWETQYF	TGTGCCAGCAGTTACTCGATTCACGCGGGAGGGTGGGAGACCCAGTACTTC
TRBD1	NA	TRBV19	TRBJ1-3	CASSARTGGSGNTIYF	TGTGCCAGTAGTGCCCGGACAGGGGGCTCTGGAAACACCATATATTTT
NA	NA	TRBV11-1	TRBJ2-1	CASSLKSGQSYNEQFF	TGTGCCAGCAGTCTTAAGAGCGGGCAATCCTACAATGAGCAGTTCTTC
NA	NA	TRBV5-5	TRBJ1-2	CASSLIDNNYGYTF	TGTGCCAGCAGCTTGATAGATAATAACTATGGCTACACCTTC
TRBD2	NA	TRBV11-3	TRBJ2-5	CAVSPAGGLETQYF	TGTGCCGTGAGCCCAGCGGGGGGGCTTGAGACCCAGTACTTC